Each of the 17 T cell receptor beta chains below was sequenced from the same sample in a study of shared clonotypes between healthy human individuals. TCRdb's copy holds only in-frame clones and misses some; the assay was immunoSEQ multiplex PCR. The sample consists of under 2.5 million clones, just under 95% of them appearing once. Sequencing was performed on naive CD4+ T cells from PBMCs. Subset indicated: CD45RA+ positively selected. These TCRs come from a man aged 18 to 30 in good health. Some clones in this sample may be carry-over from other donors' samples.

As concerns this clone: This sample includes further DNA sequences coding for the same CDR3. This chain uses TRBV28 with TRBJ1-5; D is uncertain. V was shortened by 5 bases and J by 5 bases, with 7 bases between the two germline ends. CDR3 length: 12 residues. CDR1 MDHEN and CDR2 SYDVKM come from the germline V gene. This CDR3 reads CASSLPYQPQHF. The DNA for the CDR3 is TGTGCCAGCAGTCTTCCGTATCAGCCCCAGCATTTT.

The V gene is TRBV30, the J gene TRBJ1-3; no clear D gene. This CDR3 region has 12 residues. Germline CDR1 GTSNPN, CDR2 SVGIG (reference sequence). Trimming stripped 5 bases from V and 8 bases from J, with 13 bases between. The CDR3 region has the DNA TGTGCCTGGGGACTATCTAGGGACACCATATATTTT. It encodes CAWGLSRDTIYF.

The chain links TRBV18 to TRBJ2-1, with 10 bases lining up with TRBD2. CDR3 size: 16 residues. The V gene's germline CDR1 is KGHSH and CDR2 LQKENI. V dropped 2 bases and J dropped 7; count of bases not matched to a gene: 8. The CDR3 is CASSPLVGTSVNEQFF. CDR3 nucleotides: TGTGCCAGCTCACCATTGGTTGGGACTAGCGTAAATGAGCAGTTCTTC.

The gene calls are TRBV4-3 and TRBJ2-3; possible D gene TRBD1, 6 bases. The length of the CDR3 is 16 residues. V lost 0 bases and J lost 2, with 12 bases in between. Per germline, CDR1 LGHNA and CDR2 YSLEER. The CDR3: CASSQDARGDTDTQYF. CDR3 coding DNA: TGCGCCAGCAGCCAAGATGCCAGGGGTGACACAGATACGCAGTATTTT.

This chain uses TRBV27 with TRBJ2-6; D ambiguous. Per the germline V gene, CDR1 is MNHEY and CDR2 is SMNVEV (reference sequence). The CDR3 covers 14 residues. V was trimmed by 7 bases and J by 0 bases, leaving 7 bases between them. CDR3 protein: CASTSSSGANVLTF. The CDR3 DNA is TGTGCCAGCACCTCCAGCTCTGGGGCCAACGTCCTGACTTTC.

J is TRBJ2-1 and V is TRBV5-1; D uncertain. The germline V gene encodes CDR1 SGHRS and CDR2 YFSETQ. The CDR3 consists of 13 residues. The V and J ends lost 4 bases and 5 bases respectively, with 10 bases between them. This chain's CDR3 is CASSKDPNNEQFF. CDR3 nucleotide sequence: TGCGCCAGCAGCAAGGACCCAAACAATGAGCAGTTCTTC.

This chain joins TRBV19 and TRBJ2-7; D is ambiguous. V lost 3 bases to trimming and J lost 7 bases, with 13 bases between them. This CDR3 contains 13 residues. Per the germline V gene, CDR1 is LNHDA and CDR2 is SQIVND (reference sequence). CDR3 sequence reads: CASSITWVGEQYF. In DNA form, the CDR3 reads TGTGCCAGTAGTATTACCTGGGTAGGAGAGCAGTACTTC.

This sequence joins TRBV9 and TRBJ1-2; D unresolved. Deletions cut 4 bases from V and 8 bases from J, with 21 bases between. Germline lookup yields CDR1 SGDLS and CDR2 YYNGEE. This CDR3 has 15 residues. As DNA, the CDR3 is TGTGCCAGCAGCCCCCCTGGGGTAGTTCGCTCAGGCTACACCTTC. Translating gives CASSPPGVVRSGYTF.

This clone has only one observation. The chain couples TRBV25-1 to TRBJ2-5; D uncertain. Germline CDR1 MGHDK, CDR2 SYGVNS. V gave up 7 bases and J gave up 4 bases, with 13 bases separating them. This CDR3 contains 13 residues. DNA of the CDR3: TGTGCCAGCACCCAGTTGTCCTCAGAGACCCAGTACTTC. Residues: CASTQLSSETQYF.

The chain couples TRBV5-1 to TRBJ1-1; maybe TRBD1 (6 bases). From germline, CDR1 is SGHRS and CDR2 YFSETQ. The CDR3 has 18 residues. Between the trimmed V and J ends, which lost 0 bases and 0 bases, there was a span of 18 bases. In DNA form, the CDR3 reads TGCGCCAGCAGCTTGGTCCCCCCCACTGGGGGCCTGAACACTGAAGCTTTCTTT. Residues: CASSLVPPTGGLNTEAFF.

J is TRBJ1-6 and V is TRBV29-1, with TRBD1 as a possible D gene (6 bases). The CDR3 has 13 amino acids. Germline V gene data show CDR1 as SQVTM and CDR2 as ANQGSEA. V dropped 6 bases and J dropped 13 bases, with 19 bases sitting between them. The CDR3 protein is CSVAFGRGAPLHF. CDR3 nucleotide sequence: TGCAGCGTCGCGTTCGGTCGGGGGGCCCCCCTCCACTTT.

The chain joins TRBV28 to TRBJ2-1, with D hard to call. The CDR3 extends over 15 amino acids. V dropped 4 bases and J dropped 2 bases, with 12 bases sitting between them. In germline, CDR1 is MDHEN, CDR2 SYDVKM. In nucleotides, the CDR3 is TGTGCCAGCAGTTCACCGGCGAGCCCCTACAATGAGCAGTTCTTC. Its translation is CASSSPASPYNEQFF.

The rearrangement uses TRBV2 and TRBJ1-1; D not certain. This CDR3 region has 12 residues. V gave up 4 bases and J gave up 4 bases, with 7 bases separating them. Looked up from germline, CDR1 is SNHLY and CDR2 is FYNNEI. The CDR3 loop is CASSAAGTEAFF. Written as DNA, the CDR3 is TGTGCCAGCAGTGCGGCAGGCACTGAAGCTTTCTTT.

The chain recombines TRBV7-6 with TRBJ2-3, with 7 nucleotides matching TRBD2. V lost 1 base to trimming and J lost 5 bases; unmatched junction nucleotides: 3. The length of the CDR3 is 14 residues. Germline CDR1 reads SGHVS; CDR2 reads FNYEAQ. The DNA for the CDR3 is TGTGCCAGCAGCTTAGAAGGGAGGGGAGATACGCAGTATTTT. The encoded protein is CASSLEGRGDTQYF.

V usage is TRBV11-3 and J usage is TRBJ1-1, with TRBD1 as a possible D gene (5 bases). V lost 0 bases to trimming and J lost 8 bases, with 10 bases between them. The CDR3 length is 13 residues. Germline V CDR1 and CDR2: SGHNT, YENEEA. As DNA, the CDR3 is TGTGCCAGCAGCTTAGATGGGACGGCGGAAGCTTTCTTT. It codes for CASSLDGTAEAFF.

The chain combines TRBV5-1 with TRBJ2-5; D uncertain. This CDR3 is 14 amino acids long. Trimming removed 0 bases from V and 5 bases from J, with 11 bases in between. Germline V gene lookup returns CDR1 SGHRS and CDR2 YFSETQ. This chain's CDR3 is CASSLDRPRETQYF. The CDR3 nucleotides read TGCGCCAGCAGCTTGGATAGGCCACGCGAGACCCAGTACTTC. The full variable domain, completed using reference TRBV5-1 and TRBJ2-5, is KAGVTQTPRYLIKTRGQQVTLSCSPISGHRSVSWYQQTPGQGLQFLFEYFSETQRNKGNFPGRFSGRQFSNSRSEMNVSTLELGDSALYLCASSLDRPRETQYFGPGTRLLVL.

V and J are TRBV11-2 and TRBJ2-3; D unresolved. V lost 1 base, J lost 12 bases, and 11 bases lay in between. The CDR3 is 12 residues long. Germline CDR1 and CDR2: SGHAT and FQNNGV. CDR3 amino acids: CASSLGRLTQYF. The CDR3 bases are TGTGCCAGCAGCTTAGGGCGCTTGACCCAGTATTTT.